Listed below are T cell receptor beta chains from one sample, sequenced in a study of shared clonotypes between healthy human individuals. The repertoire was sequenced with immunoSEQ multiplex PCR; TCRdb's copy has only in-frame clones and lacks some. Here the sample spans 2 million to 2.5 million clones, just under 95% being singletons. Sequenced input: naive CD8+ T cells sorted from blood. These receptor sequences come from a man aged 18 to 35 in good health. Both conserved end residues are part of each CDR3. D genes are given only for firm matches. Size is omitted from some rows. Given values are once, few, many or a class for expanded clones.

d_call	j_call	clone_size	v_call	cdr3_nt	cdr3_aa
TRBD2	TRBJ2-1	-	TRBV10-3	TGTGCCATCAGTGAGCCGACTAGCCCCGACTACAATGAGCAGTTCTTC	CAISEPTSPDYNEQFF
-	TRBJ1-5	-	TRBV4-1	TGCGCCAGCAGCCAACAGGGCCATCAGCCCCAGCATTTT	CASSQQGHQPQHF
TRBD1	TRBJ1-4	-	TRBV28	TGTGCCAGCAACCCACAGGGGCTGGAGGAAAAACTGTTTTTT	CASNPQGLEEKLFF
TRBD2	TRBJ2-2	-	TRBV27	TGTGCCAGCAGTTTTGGTAGCGGGGAATTTGGGGAGCTGTTTTTT	CASSFGSGEFGELFF
-	TRBJ1-2	-	TRBV7-9	TGTGCCAGCAGCCTCGCCGGCGGGGACGGCTACACCTTC	CASSLAGGDGYTF
TRBD2	TRBJ2-2	-	TRBV10-2	TGCGCCAGCAGTGACCTAGCGGGGAGCACCGGGGAGCTGTTTTTT	CASSDLAGSTGELFF
-	TRBJ1-4	-	TRBV27	TGTGCCAGCAGTCCGTCCTCAGGGGAAACTAATGAAAAACTGTTTTTT	CASSPSSGETNEKLFF
-	TRBJ2-7	once	TRBV9	TGTGCCAGCAGCGTAGGCGCCCACTCCTACGAGCAGTACTTC	CASSVGAHSYEQYF
-	TRBJ1-1	-	TRBV7-9	TGTGCCAGCAGCTTAGGGGAGCGAGAAGCTTTCTTT	CASSLGEREAFF
-	TRBJ1-1	-	TRBV9	TGTGCCAGCAGCGTAGAGGGGGTGGGGAACACTGAAGCTTTCTTT	CASSVEGVGNTEAFF
-	TRBJ2-7	-	TRBV30	TGTGCCTGGAGTGTACCCGAGCGAGTCTCCGAGCAGTACTTC	CAWSVPERVSEQYF
-	TRBJ2-7	-	TRBV5-5	TGTGCCAGCAGCCCATGGACTGGAACCTACGAGCAGTACTTC	CASSPWTGTYEQYF
TRBD1	TRBJ2-7	-	TRBV4-1	TGCGCCAGCAGCTCAGGGGGCCCCTACGAGCAGTACTTC	CASSSGGPYEQYF
TRBD2	TRBJ2-1	-	TRBV9	TGTGCCAGCAGCCCCCTAACTAGCGCTTTCAATGAGCAGTTCTTC	CASSPLTSAFNEQFF
TRBD1	TRBJ2-7	-	TRBV6-5	TGTGCCAGCAGTTCGGGACAGGGCGGTGAGCAGTACTTC	CASSSGQGGEQYF
TRBD1	TRBJ1-2	-	TRBV7-9	TGTGCCAGCAGCTTGGATCCGGGACAGGGCTATGGCTACACCTTC	CASSLDPGQGYGYTF
-	TRBJ2-1	-	TRBV19	TGTGCCAGTACCTTAATAGACGGCAATGAGCAGTTCTTC	CASTLIDGNEQFF
-	TRBJ2-2	-	TRBV5-6	TGTGCCAGCAGCCCCTTTATGGTTAGGAGTGATACCGGGGAGCTGTTTTTT	CASSPFMVRSDTGELFF
TRBD2	TRBJ2-7	-	TRBV7-9	TGTGCCAGCAGCTCCTCTAGCGGGAGGAACTACGAGCAGTACTTC	CASSSSSGRNYEQYF
TRBD1	TRBJ1-6	-	TRBV14	TGTGCCAGCAGCCAAGTTGAGACCGGACAGGGAATTTTTAATTCACCCCTCCACTTT	CASSQVETGQGIFNSPLHF
-	TRBJ2-5	-	TRBV7-9	TGTGCCAGCAGCTTAATCGGACTATCCACGGAGGCAGAGACCCAGTACTTC	CASSLIGLSTEAETQYF
-	TRBJ1-2	-	TRBV25-1	TGTGCCAGCAGTGAAGGCCGGGCCGGCTACACCTTC	CASSEGRAGYTF
-	TRBJ1-1	-	TRBV29-1	TGCAGCGTTGAGGGTGGAGCTTTCTTT	CSVEGGAFF
TRBD2	TRBJ2-3	-	TRBV4-3	TGCGCCAGCAGCCAAGTAGTCCCAGCGGGAGGTGGCACAGATACGCAGTATTTT	CASSQVVPAGGGTDTQYF
TRBD1	TRBJ2-5	once	TRBV10-3	TGTGCCATCAGCTCACAGGGGGCCGCAGAGACCCAGTACTTC	CAISSQGAAETQYF
TRBD1	TRBJ1-1	-	TRBV7-9	TGTGCCAGCAGCTTATCGGAACAGGGGGAAGAAGCTTTCTTT	CASSLSEQGEEAFF
-	TRBJ1-2	-	TRBV5-4	TGTGCCAGCAGCTTGGTCGACGATAACTATGGCTACACCTTC	CASSLVDDNYGYTF